The next 26 T cell receptor beta chains were all read from a single sample in a study of T cell repertoires in cytomegalovirus infection. TCRdb passed the reads through MiXCR, listing each CDR3 protein once. The sample carries some 390,000 distinct CDR3 sequences, 15% to 20% recorded once. Specimen: PBMCs. The receptor source for this set is a human donor in good health (CMV status not recorded). Some clones in this sample may be carry-over from other donors' samples.

There are a few counts of this clonotype. The chain links TRBV3-1 to TRBJ2-3; 9 nucleotides align to TRBD2. V shed 3 bases, J shed 1 base, and the junction held 5 bases outside the gene matches. The germline V gene encodes CDR1 LGHDT and CDR2 YNNKEL (reference sequence). This CDR3 contains 16 residues. In DNA, the CDR3 is TGTGCCAGCAGCCACCATAGCGGGGGAGGCACAGATACGCAGTATTTT. Its translation: CASSHHSGGGTDTQYF.

This clonotype was seen many times. The rearrangement uses TRBV4-3 and TRBJ2-5; 13 bases agree with TRBD2. The V segment lost 0 bases and the J segment 4 bases; nucleotides outside the gene matches: 11. Germline V gene sequence: CDR1 LGHNA, CDR2 YSLEER. The CDR3 runs 19 residues. CDR3 protein: CASSQDLKRTSGSGETQYF. Here the CDR3 DNA reads TGCGCCAGCAGCCAAGATCTGAAAAGGACTAGCGGGAGTGGAGAGACCCAGTACTTC.

V and J are TRBV4-2 and TRBJ2-3, with a weak D call TRBD1 (5 bases). CDR1 is LGHNA and CDR2 is YNFKEQ in the germline V gene. V lost 1 base and J lost 10, with 15 bases in between. The CDR3 contains 14 residues. CDR3 coding DNA: TGTGCCAGCAGCCAAGGGGGAATAGGGGTTCCGCAGTATTTT. Amino acids: CASSQGGIGVPQYF.

This clonotype was observed a handful of times. The chain couples TRBV24-1 to TRBJ2-1, with 8 bases that match TRBD2. The V and J ends lost 4 bases and 0 bases, in that order; junction bases with no gene match: 4. The germline V gene encodes CDR1 KGHDR and CDR2 SFDVKD. The CDR3 length is 16 residues. The CDR3 region has the DNA TGTGCCACCAGTGACCCTACTAGCGGCTCCTACAATGAGCAGTTCTTC. Protein: CATSDPTSGSYNEQFF.

The chain uses TRBV20-1 and TRBJ1-3, with D uncertain. The CDR3 contains 13 residues. CDR1 and CDR2 from the germline V gene are DFQATT and SNEGSKA (reference sequence). The germline V and J ends were trimmed by 3 bases and 6 bases, with 12 bases remaining between them. In nucleotides, the CDR3 is TGCAGTGCTAGTAAGACGGTGGAAAACACCATATATTTT. This encodes CSASKTVENTIYF.

V and J are TRBV6-5 and TRBJ2-1; 11 bases are shared with TRBD2. Trimming removed 5 bases from V and 2 bases from J; junction bases left unmatched: 5. Germline lookup yields CDR1 MNHEY and CDR2 SVGAGI. The CDR3 totals 16 residues. The CDR3 DNA reads TGTGCCAGCAGTCCGGGACTAGCGGTACCCTACAATGAGCAGTTCTTC. This translates into CASSPGLAVPYNEQFF.

This rearrangement joins TRBV12-3 or TRBV12-4 to TRBJ2-7, with 9 bases that match TRBD2. V trimming: 6 bases; J trimming: 7 bases; junction bases outside the gene matches: 10. The CDR3 is 14 residues long. In DNA form, the CDR3 reads TGTGCCAGCAGGGAAGATGCGGGGGGGGGGGAGCAGTACTTC. This gives the protein CASREDAGGGEQYF.

This clonotype was found once. The gene calls are TRBV3-1 and TRBJ2-1; perhaps D is TRBD1 or TRBD2 (6 bases each). The CDR3 spans 15 residues. The V gene lost 3 bases and the J gene lost 9 bases, with 18 bases spanning the gap. Germline V lookup: CDR1 LGHDT, CDR2 YNNKEL (reference sequence). The chain's CDR3 is CASSHLRGAMGEQFF. In nucleotides, the CDR3 is TGTGCCAGCAGCCATTTAAGGGGGGCAATGGGTGAGCAGTTCTTC.

This clonotype was detected ten times or more. V usage is TRBV2 and J usage is TRBJ1-5; D ambiguous. The CDR3 is 15 amino acids. Germline V gives CDR1 SNHLY, CDR2 FYNNEI. V gave up 4 bases and J gave up 4 bases, with 14 bases separating them. The CDR3: CASSARRGENQPQHF. For the CDR3, the DNA is TGTGCCAGCAGTGCGCGGCGGGGAGAAAATCAGCCCCAGCATTTT.

This clonotype was seen a handful of times. CDR3: CASSTGTGVDEQYF. The CDR3 DNA reads TGCGCCAGCAGTACCGGGACAGGGGTCGACGAGCAGTACTTC. The gene calls are TRBV5-1 and TRBJ2-7; 10 nucleotides match TRBD1. The V segment lost 5 bases and the J segment 5 bases; nucleotides outside the gene matches: 7. This CDR3 has 14 amino acids. The germline CDR1 and CDR2 sequences are SGHRS and YFSETQ. The whole variable domain, remainder taken from reference TRBV5-1 and TRBJ2-7, is KAGVTQTPRYLIKTRGQQVTLSCSPISGHRSVSWYQQTPGQGLQFLFEYFSETQRNKGNFPGRFSGRQFSNSRSEMNVSTLELGDSALYLCASSTGTGVDEQYFGPGTRLTVT.

This clonotype was found a few times. The chain has TRBV5-1 and TRBJ1-4; D call uncertain. The CDR3 loop spans 15 amino acids. Germline values: CDR1 SGHRS, CDR2 YFSETQ. Trimming cost V 0 bases and J 4 bases, with 10 bases left between them. DNA for the CDR3: TGCGCCAGCAGCTTGGCCGGGGTGATTAATGAAAAACTGTTTTTT. Translated: CASSLAGVINEKLFF.

The chain joins TRBV27 to TRBJ2-1, with D uncertain. The CDR3 has 16 residues. CDR1 MNHEY and CDR2 SMNVEV come from the germline V gene (reference sequence). V was pared by 5 bases and J by 2 bases, with 16 bases between. The CDR3 spells CASSLRAPSTYNEQFF. As DNA, the CDR3 is TGTGCCAGCAGTCTCCGGGCACCGAGTACCTACAATGAGCAGTTCTTC.

Remarks on this clonotype: At one boundary the junction diverges from the germline segment, which might be a read error. The rearrangement joins TRBV4-3 to TRBJ2-1, with 7 bases fitting TRBD2. CDR3 length: 16 residues. In germline, CDR1 is LGHNA, CDR2 YSLEER. The CDR3 DNA follows: TGCGCCAGCAGCCCCGTCGGGGAGGGGTCCTATAATGAGCAGTTCTTC. Translation gives CASSPVGEGSYNEQFF.

V and J are TRBV27 and TRBJ2-4, with D perhaps matching TRBD2 (5 bases). Germline V CDR1 and CDR2: MNHEY, SMNVEV (reference sequence). Trimming took off 3 bases at V and 5 bases at J, with 14 bases between the two ends. The CDR3 sequence is 15 residues long. The CDR3 nucleotides are TGTGCCAGCAGTTTTTCGGGGTGGAACCAAAACATTCAGTACTTC. Amino acid sequence: CASSFSGWNQNIQYF.

In this sample, this clonotype turned up many times. V usage is TRBV11-2 and J usage is TRBJ1-6, with TRBD1 identical over 9 bases. The CDR3 covers 16 residues. The V gene's germline CDR1 is SGHAT and CDR2 FQNNGV. Trimming took 3 bases from V and 15 from J; bases not matched to a gene: 15. CDR3 sequence: CASSFMVGQGSLHLHF. Here the CDR3 DNA reads TGTGCCAGCAGCTTCATGGTGGGACAGGGCAGTCTTCACCTCCACTTT.

J is TRBJ2-3 and V is TRBV5-1, with 7 bases fitting TRBD2. CDR1 SGHRS and CDR2 YFSETQ come from the germline V gene. J lost 0 bases, V lost 3 bases, and 4 bases had no gene match. This CDR3 region has 15 residues. This chain's CDR3 is CASSYGRSSTDTQYF. The CDR3 DNA reads as TGCGCCAGCAGCTACGGGAGGTCTAGCACAGATACGCAGTATTTT.

The V and J genes are TRBV15 and TRBJ1-2; D is perhaps TRBD1 (5 bases). Trimming removed 2 bases at V and 6 bases at J, with 10 bases between. Germline V gene sequence: CDR1 LNHNV, CDR2 YYDKDF (reference sequence). The CDR3 is 13 amino acids. CDR3: CATSRTQGDGYTF. DNA for the CDR3: TGTGCCACCAGCAGAACTCAGGGAGATGGCTACACCTTC.

There are many counts of this clonotype. This rearrangement joins TRBV11-2 to TRBJ2-7; possible D gene TRBD1, 6 bases. The germline V gene encodes CDR1 SGHAT and CDR2 FQNNGV. V lost 5 bases to trimming and J lost 5 bases, with 13 bases between them. The CDR3 spans 13 residues. CDR3 nucleotide sequence: TGTGCCAGCAGCCCCCAAGGGGGACACGAGCAGTACTTC. Its protein product is CASSPQGGHEQYF.

The chain uses TRBV5-4 and TRBJ1-5, with 8 nucleotides matching TRBD1. This CDR3 is 16 amino acids long. The germline V gene has CDR1 SGHNT and CDR2 YYREEE (reference sequence). After removal of 2 bases from V and 1 base from J, the junction contained 5 bases not matched to a gene. CDR3: CASSFTGGGSNQPQHF. The CDR3 bases are TGTGCCAGCAGCTTCACAGGGGGAGGAAGCAATCAGCCCCAGCATTTT.

This clonotype has more than one count but fewer than ten. The chain uses TRBV6-6 and TRBJ2-3; D gene unclear. Germline V lookup: CDR1 MNHNY, CDR2 SVGAGI (reference sequence). Trimming pared 8 bases from V and 4 bases from J, leaving 19 bases between. The CDR3 is 15 amino acids. CDR3 coding DNA: TGTGCCAGCTCCCCGGCCGCAGACCCCGCAGATACGCAGTATTTT. This sequence encodes CASSPAADPADTQYF.

The V call is TRBV5-1, the J call TRBJ2-3; 14 nucleotides match TRBD2. Germline V gene data show CDR1 as SGHRS and CDR2 as YFSETQ. This CDR3 region has 19 residues. The V gene end was trimmed by 4 bases and the J gene end by 1 base; junction bases not matched to a gene: 11. The CDR3 is CASSPSWTSGGLGTDTQYF. The CDR3 nucleotides are TGCGCCAGCAGCCCCTCCTGGACTAGCGGGGGGCTGGGCACAGATACGCAGTATTTT.

This clonotype was observed a handful of times. The chain carries TRBV5-6 and TRBJ2-4; D is possibly TRBD2 (6 bases). The CDR3 is 15 amino acids. CDR1 SGHDT and CDR2 YYEEEE come from the germline V gene. V was cut by 3 bases and J by 0 bases, with 10 bases left in between. Written as DNA, the CDR3 is TGTGCCAGCAGCTCCCCGGGGGAAGCCAAAAACATTCAGTACTTC. Translating gives CASSSPGEAKNIQYF.

Ten or more counts support this clonotype. This chain connects TRBV7-6 to TRBJ2-5; 11 nucleotides line up with TRBD2. The CDR3 has 15 residues. V shed 2 bases and J 4 bases; nucleotides not matched to a gene: 3. Germline-derived CDR1 and CDR2 are SGHVS and FNYEAQ. The CDR3 is CASSLTLAGGETQYF. The CDR3 DNA reads as TGTGCCAGCAGCTTAACGCTAGCGGGGGGAGAGACCCAGTACTTC.

The chain carries TRBV12-3 or TRBV12-4 and TRBJ2-3, with a weak D call TRBD1 (5 bases). This CDR3 is built from 14 residues. Trimming shortened V by 6 bases and J by 0 bases, and 10 bases separated the two germline ends. The CDR3 DNA reads TGTGCCAGCAGGAAGGGGTTAAGCACAGATACGCAGTATTTT. It yields the protein CASRKGLSTDTQYF.

CDR3 nucleotide sequence: TGTCCACCCGGACAGGTTAATCAGCCCCAGCATTTT. It codes for CPPGQVNQPQHF. The chain employs TRBV12-3 or TRBV12-4 and TRBJ1-5; the match to TRBD1 covers 7 bases. The CDR3 contains 12 residues.

In this sample, this clonotype turned up many times. The V call is TRBV6-2 or TRBV6-3, the J call TRBJ2-5; TRBD2 is a possible D gene (5 bases). The V end was cut by 2 bases, the J end by 5 bases, with 9 bases between. Germline V CDR1 and CDR2: MNHEY, SVGEGT. The length of the CDR3 is 13 residues. The CDR3 spells CASSYAGPETQYF. Written as DNA, the CDR3 is TGTGCCAGCAGTTACGCGGGCCCCGAGACCCAGTACTTC.